This T cell receptor beta chain was sequenced during a study of control samples from healthy donors and cancer patients. Only in-frame clones appear in the TCRdb table, and some are missing; sequencing was by immunoSEQ multiplex PCR. The sample records 130,000 to 150,000 clones, around 92% being singletons. Germline V gives CDR1 SGHTA, CDR2 FQGTGA. The CDR3 extends over 15 amino acids. With V trimmed by 1 base and J by 3 bases, 3 bases remained unmatched. The sequenced material came from blood. This TCR derives from a man between 25 and 39 years old in good health. J is TRBJ2-5 and V is TRBV7-3, with TRBD1 identical over 9 bases. The chain's CDR3 is CASSLNRGREETQYF. CDR3 nucleotide sequence: TGTGCCAGCAGCTTAAACAGGGGGCGCGAAGAGACCCAGTACTTC.